This T cell receptor (beta chain) was profiled in a study of blood T cells in healthy people across ages. Study as a whole: Per two T cells, template switching captured roughly one barcoded beta molecule. Notes on the study in general: The donors' CMV status was not determined, possibly confounding changes in expanded clonotypes. More naive CD4+ cells and higher diversity marked long-lived donors relative to aged donors.

Germline CDR1 reads LNHDA; CDR2 reads SQIVND (reference sequence). This CDR3 comprises 13 residues. V was shortened by 8 bases and J by 3 bases, with 11 bases between the two germline ends. Of note for this clonotype: As yet, its antigen is unknown.

A sample-barcoded 5' primer and a J-beta primer mix were used in a second PCR of about 7 to 12 cycles. Every sample returned 2.5 million or more CDR3-containing paired-end reads. TCRdb re-derived calls from the 5' RACE reads in MiXCR, one entry per CDR3 protein. The sample records approximately 600,000 distinct CDR3 sequences, about 54% being singletons. This rearrangement joins TRBV19 to TRBJ2-1, with D possibly matching TRBD1 (5 bases). Material: blood. This receptor was obtained from a man aged 60-69 years in good health. CDR3 amino acids: CASADSIYNEQFF. For the CDR3, the DNA is TGTGCCAGTGCCGACAGTATCTACAATGAGCAGTTCTTC.